Below are 5 T cell receptor beta chains sequenced from a single sample in a study of control samples from healthy donors and cancer patients. Sequencing was performed with immunoSEQ multiplex PCR; in TCRdb, only in-frame clones are kept and a portion is missing. The table lists about 46,000 clones, around nine tenths of them singletons. The specimen sequenced was PBMCs. These receptors originate from a man between 45 and 60 years old with head and neck cancer.

In its sample, this clone was seen once. The chain uses TRBV12-3 or TRBV12-4 and TRBJ2-5, with no clear D. The CDR3 is 13 amino acids. V lost 6 bases and J lost 1, with 9 bases in between. In DNA form, the CDR3 reads TGTGCCAGCAGCCCGGACCGCCAAGAGACCCAGTACTTC. Its translation is CASSPDRQETQYF.

The V call is TRBV6-1, the J call TRBJ1-1; D perhaps matches TRBD1 (5 bases). The germline V and J ends were trimmed by 2 bases and 4 bases, with 14 bases remaining between them. This CDR3 contains 15 residues. Germline lookup yields CDR1 MNHNS and CDR2 SASEGT. CDR3 residues: CASSEYGGSGTEAFF. The CDR3 DNA sequence: TGTGCCAGCAGTGAATATGGGGGTTCGGGCACTGAAGCTTTCTTT.

The chain is built from TRBV5-5 and TRBJ2-2; 7 positions match TRBD2. Germline V gives CDR1 SGHKS, CDR2 YYEKEE (reference sequence). V lost 5 bases and J lost 1; bases outside the gene matches: 8. This CDR3 is 16 amino acids long. As DNA, the CDR3 is TGTGCCAGCAGGCCGACTAGCTCATTGAACACCGGGGAGCTGTTTTTT. Its translation: CASRPTSSLNTGELFF.

The V gene is TRBV29-1, the J gene TRBJ2-7; TRBD2 is a possible D gene (6 bases). The V and J ends lost 6 bases and 7 bases respectively, with 22 bases between them. The germline V gene encodes CDR1 SQVTM and CDR2 ANQGSEA. This CDR3 is built from 14 residues. DNA of the CDR3: TGCAGCGTCACTACAGGTATGCATCGGGAGGAGCAGTACTTC. Its protein is CSVTTGMHREEQYF.

The CDR3 region is CASSLRGTSEQFF. CDR3 sequence (DNA): TGTGCCAGCAGCTTAAGGGGGACAAGTGAGCAGTTCTTC. The V and J genes are TRBV7-3 and TRBJ2-1, with D possibly being TRBD1 (6 bases). CDR1 and CDR2 (germline): SGHTA, FQGTGA. V shed 1 base and J shed 9 bases, with 10 bases lying between them. This CDR3 has 13 amino acids.